This TCR beta chain was documented in a study of blood T cells in healthy people across ages. General observations from the study: The fall in TCR beta diversity per million T cells was roughly linear with age.

For the second PCR, which ran for roughly 7 to 11 cycles, a sample-barcoded 5' primer and a J-beta primer mix were used. Via MiXCR, TCRdb re-called the 5' RACE reads, giving one row per CDR3 protein. This table has 1.6 million or so distinct CDR3 sequences, approximately 32% appearing once. The CDR3 totals 15 residues. The germline gives CDR1 SGHRS, CDR2 YFSETQ. Trimming left V 0 bases short and J 2 bases short, with 10 bases between. Researchers report isolating at least 6.5 million PBMCs per sample. As concerns this clonotype: Its antigen is currently unknown.

The genes are TRBV5-1 and TRBJ2-3; weak D call: TRBD2 (5 bases). The TCR comes from a woman aged 30 to 39 in good health. Source material: blood. DNA for the CDR3: TGCGCCAGCAGCTTGGAGGCGGGCCCCACAGATACGCAGTATTTT. Its translation: CASSLEAGPTDTQYF.